Shown below are 5 T cell receptor beta chains from a single sample sequenced in a study of graft-versus-host responses after intestinal transplantation. Their antigens are not known. Here immunoSEQ multiplex PCR was the method, and the copy in TCRdb shows in-frame clones only, minus some. The sample has tens of thousands of clones, 75% to 90% seen once; the top ten hold 0.11%. Sequences were derived from unstimulated CD4+ T cells sorted from spleen or lymph node cells, sampled before intestinal transplant. Receptor source: a human donor who received an intestinal transplant.

Worth noting for this clone: Germline and junction disagree at one end, which may indicate a read error. The same CDR3 arises from other DNA sequences in this sample as well. The genes are TRBV29-1 and TRBJ1-4; D might be TRBD1 (6 bases). Germline assignment: CDR1 SQVTM and CDR2 ANQGSEA. The CDR3 length is 14 residues. The CDR3 here is CSVEVGGHNEKLFF. As DNA, the CDR3 is TGCAGCGTTGAAGTTGGGGGACATAATGAAAAGCTGTTTTTT.

This clone has a single count. The rearrangement uses TRBV10-2 and TRBJ1-2, with D possibly being TRBD1 (5 bases). V was trimmed by 3 bases and J by 5 bases, leaving 13 bases between them. The CDR3 totals 14 residues. The V gene's germline CDR1 is WSHSY and CDR2 SAAADI. For the CDR3, the DNA is TGCGCCAGCAGTGATCAGGGTTCCCAATATGGCTACACCTTC. Translated: CASSDQGSQYGYTF.

The genes are TRBV2 and TRBJ1-1; D unresolved. V shed 2 bases and J shed 7 bases, with 14 bases lying between them. CDR1 is SNHLY and CDR2 is FYNNEI in the germline V gene. The CDR3 length is 14 residues. This chain's CDR3 is CASSENAKRVEAFF. CDR3 bases: TGTGCCAGCAGTGAAAACGCGAAGCGGGTTGAAGCTTTCTTT.

V gene TRBV5-6 combines with J gene TRBJ1-2; perhaps TRBD1 as D (5 bases). This CDR3 has 14 amino acids. The V gene's germline CDR1 is SGHDT and CDR2 YYEEEE. V lost 5 bases, J lost 2 bases, and 13 bases lay in between. The CDR3 nucleotides read TGTGCCAGCAGTTCACAGGTGGGAAACTATGGCTACACCTTC. Translating it yields CASSSQVGNYGYTF.

This chain joins TRBV5-6 and TRBJ1-3, with 12 bases lining up with TRBD1. Germline V gene sequence: CDR1 SGHDT, CDR2 YYEEEE. The CDR3 loop spans 19 amino acids. The V and J ends lost 0 bases and 0 bases, in that order; junction bases with no gene match: 7. CDR3 sequence (DNA): TGTGCCAGCAGCTTGGCGGGACAGGGGGCAAAGAGCTCTGGAAACACCATATATTTT. This gives the protein CASSLAGQGAKSSGNTIYF.